This TCR beta chain came from a study of CD8+CD57+ T cells in acquired aplastic anemia (dated by TCRdb to 2016 to 2018). In the study overall: Extracted DNA from sorted CD4+ and CD8+ cells averaged approximately 3 ug, ranging from roughly 0.19 to 27.4 ug. CD8+CD57+ expansion was defined as a frequency above the mean frequency observed in healthy subjects. What the research found in general, with its limitations: CD8+ Simpson's diversity did not differ significantly between patients and healthy controls (P=0.060). Although 25 to 30 CD8+ CDR3 sequences were shared by patients and controls, these sequences appeared highly expressed in patients and within the immunodominant clones of patients.

Genomic DNA served as template for TCR beta VDJ combination and CDR3 sequence profiling. An Illumina HiSeq 2000 was used for TCR repertoire sequencing. The study's own analysis went as follows. Repertoires were assessed using TRBV/TRBJ rearrangement plots, CDR3 size and DJ length profiles, and Simpson's diversity index. The immunodominant clone was defined as the most abundant DNA sequence in deep sequencing data. CDR3 amino acid sequences were checked for sharing across subjects and were also compared against the VDJdb database and published repertoires. TCRdb redid the processing of the public reads, applying fastp at Q25 and MiXCR, and retained in-frame beta chains. CDR3 protein sequences are deduplicated, and each keeps its most common genes and DNA. The V and J calls were determined by TCRdb, not by the authors. For this sample there are 150,000 to 200,000 distinct CDR3 sequences; less than 60% appear just once. The top ten clones comprise under 1.2% of the sample.

This clonotype appeared a few times. Its antigen remains unidentified. Base-call qualities are not available, and no considerably larger clone is one nucleotide away. From the germline V gene, CDR1 is MGHDK and CDR2 is SYGVNS. Trimmed from V: 8 bases; trimmed from J: 7 bases; junction bases lacking a gene match: 11. The CDR3 holds 14 amino acids from the cysteine to the phenylalanine. Left in the record is the CDR3 DNA by itself, 42 bases read in frame from the first base. Flow cytometry had shown CD8+CD57+ cell expansion in the patients selected for sequencing. Severe acquired aplastic anemia was diagnosed in all patients according to International Study of Aplastic Anemia and Agranulocytosis and Camitta criteria. Patients had received no therapy at the time of blood sampling. In the study, sorted CD4+ and CD8+ blood T cells from patients with severe aplastic anemia and from healthy subjects underwent deep sequencing of TCR repertoires. In the USA, patient enrollment took place under clinicaltrials.gov protocols 00001620, 01623167, 00001397, 00071045, 00081523 and 00961064. Ficoll-Paque density gradient centrifugation was used to isolate peripheral blood mononuclear cells. Before DNA extraction, CD4+ and CD8+ T cells were sorted by FACS or by magnetic beads.

This sequence originates from a human donor with aplastic anemia. The sequencing input was sorted CD4+, CD8+, or CD8+CD57+ T cells (not recorded which) from PBMCs. The sequence links TRBV25-1 to TRBJ1-2; 9 nucleotides in the junction match TRBD1. DNA sequence: TGTGCCAGCTCACCGGGACAGGGTTTCTCTGGCTACACCTTC. Its amino acids are CASSPGQGFSGYTF.